Listed below are T cell receptor beta chains from one sample, sequenced in a study of tumor and adjacent non-tumor tissue in lung cancer. Via MiXCR, TCRdb re-called the multiplex PCR reads, giving one row per CDR3 protein. Found here are 110,000 or so distinct CDR3 sequences, roughly 80% of them singletons; the top ten hold about 39%. Specimen: lung tumor tissue. These receptors were obtained from a woman aged 55-69 years with non-small cell lung cancer. CDR3s include the opening cysteine and the closing phenylalanine or tryptophan. A D gene is named only where the DNA matches it firmly. Clone size is stated in some rows and not others, as once, few, many or a class when expanded.

d_call	v_call	j_call	clone_size	cdr3_nt	cdr3_aa
TRBD2	TRBV11-2	TRBJ2-2	.	TGTGTCAGCAGATTTCTGGGTAGCGGGTGGGCCAACACCGGGGAGCTGTTTTTT	CVSRFLGSGWANTGELFF
.	TRBV12-3/TRBV12-4	TRBJ1-2	.	TGTGTCAGCCGCCTGGGAAGCGGAGCTGACTATGGCTACACCTTC	CVSRLGSGADYGYTF
.	TRBV20-1	TRBJ2-5	.	TGCAGTGTTAGAGATCTTGGGAGCCTAGAGACCCAGTACTTC	CSVRDLGSLETQYF
.	TRBV29-1	TRBJ2-1	many	TGCAGCGTTGTGGGGGACAATGAGCAGTTCTTC	CSVVGDNEQFF
.	TRBV18	TRBJ2-2	.	TGTGCCAGCTCCCGAGGACTAGGGGGCACCGGGAAGCTGTTTTTT	CASSRGLGGTGKLFF
.	TRBV2	TRBJ2-6	.	TGTGCCAGCTGTTTTCCTTCTGGGGCCAACGTCCTGACTTTC	CASCFPSGANVLTF
.	TRBV28	TRBJ1-5	many	TGTGCCAGCATTCACGGGGGAGATTCAGGCAATCAGCCCCAGCATTTT	CASIHGGDSGNQPQHF
.	TRBV6-2/TRBV6-3	TRBJ1-5	many	TGTGCCAGCAGTTACAGCAAAAATCAGCCCCAGCATTTT	CASSYSKNQPQHF
.	TRBV5-4	TRBJ2-6	.	TGTGCCTGCAGCTCGAGGGGGACTGGGGCCAACGTCCTGACTTTC	CACSSRGTGANVLTF
.	TRBV11-2	TRBJ2-1	many	TGTGCCAGCAGCTTAAGCAGGGGACGAAATGAGCAGTTCTTC	CASSLSRGRNEQFF
TRBD1	TRBV4-3	TRBJ2-7	.	TGCGCCAGCAGCCAAGCCGTTACGCCGGGACAGCAGAGCTCCTACGAGCAATACTTC	CASSQAVTPGQQSSYEQYF
.	TRBV5-1	TRBJ2-3	.	TGTGCCAGCAGCTTGGAGGCTTACACAGATACGCAGTATTTT	CASSLEAYTDTQYF
.	TRBV6-5	TRBJ2-3	.	TGTGCCAGCAGTCAGGGGATTAGCTGGAGGATTCAAGATACGCAGTATTTT	CASSQGISWRIQDTQYF
.	TRBV4-3	TRBJ1-4	.	TGCACCAGCAGCCAAGGGTTTTTTGCGACTAATGAAAAACTGTTTTTT	CTSSQGFFATNEKLFF
.	TRBV28	TRBJ1-5	.	TGTGCCAGCAATCTACTGGGGGGGAACAGCCATAGTCATCCACCCCAGCATTTT	CASNLLGGNSHSHPPQHF
.	TRBV5-5	TRBJ2-3	many	TGTGCCAGCAGCTCCCCACCGAGGGGCCCCACAGATACGCAGTATTTT	CASSSPPRGPTDTQYF
.	TRBV19	TRBJ2-1	.	TGTGCCAGTAGTAAGCTGGGGGGCTCTCACAATGAGCAGTTCTTC	CASSKLGGSHNEQFF
.	TRBV29-1	TRBJ1-5	.	TGCACCGTCAGACAGAGTTCTAATCAGCCCCAGCATTTT	CTVRQSSNQPQHF
TRBD2	TRBV11-2	TRBJ2-7	.	TGTGCCAGCAGCTACGGGACCAGCGGGAGCTTCGAGCACTATTTC	CASSYGTSGSFEHYF
.	TRBV11-1	TRBJ2-7	.	TGTGCCTGCAGCCGTGCGGACTCCTACGAGCACTACTTC	CACSRADSYEHYF
.	TRBV11-1	TRBJ2-1	.	TGTGCCAGTAGGTCTACGCGAGGGACTTACAATGAGCAGTTCTTC	CASRSTRGTYNEQFF
.	TRBV29-1	TRBJ2-7	.	TGCAGCGTCGACGACTCCGGGACTGGCGGCTCCTACGAGCAGTACTTC	CSVDDSGTGGSYEQYF
.	TRBV11-2	TRBJ2-2	.	TGTGCCAGCAGCTTAGAGTGGGGGAACACCGGGGAGATATTTTTT	CASSLEWGNTGEIFF
.	TRBV11-2	TRBJ2-1	.	TGTGTCAGCAGCTTTAGCTGTTCCTACAATGAGCAGTTCTTC	CVSSFSCSYNEQFF
.	TRBV11-3	TRBJ1-4	.	TGTGCCAGCATCTTTGACAGCCGAGATACAACTAAAGAAAAACTGTTTTTT	CASIFDSRDTTKEKLFF
TRBD2	TRBV6-2/TRBV6-3	TRBJ2-1	.	TGTGCCAGCATCGATAGCGGGGAGAATCAGCAGTTCTTC	CASIDSGENQQFF
.	TRBV11-1	TRBJ2-2	few	TGTGCCAGCAGCCTGCGACTAGTAGGAGAATCCACCGGGGAGCTGTTTTTT	CASSLRLVGESTGELFF
.	TRBV6-1	TRBJ1-1	many	TGTGCCAGCAGTGAAATAGAGGCGCATACGAACACTGAAGCTTTCTTT	CASSEIEAHTNTEAFF
.	TRBV4-3	TRBJ2-7	.	TGTACCAGCAGCCAATTCACCATGGGACCCGAGCAGTACTTC	CTSSQFTMGPEQYF
.	TRBV11-3	TRBJ1-4	.	TGTGCCAGCAGCCTCGAGTCGGGAATACTGTTTTTT	CASSLESGILFF
TRBD1	TRBV20-1	TRBJ1-2	.	TGCACTGCTAGAGATCGGGCGGGACAGGGGAAAGGAGAAGGTTATGGCTACACCTTC	CTARDRAGQGKGEGYGYTF
.	TRBV11-3	TRBJ1-1	.	TGTGTCAGCAGCACGACCAGAAGAGGTACTGAAGCTCTCTTT	CVSSTTRRGTEALF
.	TRBV4-3	TRBJ2-6	.	TGCGACAGCAACCTTCGAGGGCCACAGCTGGGAGGGGCCAACGTCCTGACTTTC	CDSNLRGPQLGGANVLTF
.	TRBV6-6	TRBJ1-1	.	TGTGCAAGCAGGAGGGTGGTAGACAATGAAGCTTTCTTT	CASRRVVDNEAFF
TRBD2	TRBV5-1	TRBJ2-1	.	TGCGCCAGCAGCTTGAATCCCTCTAGCGGGGGGGTCAATGAACAGTTCTTC	CASSLNPSSGGVNEQFF
.	TRBV20-1	TRBJ2-3	few	TGCAGTGCCACAGGTGGGTGGGAGACAGATACGCAGTATTTT	CSATGGWETDTQYF
.	TRBV5-1	TRBJ2-7	.	TGCGCCAGCAGAAAGGGACGGGGAACCAACGAGCAGTACTTC	CASRKGRGTNEQYF
.	TRBV4-1	TRBJ2-1	.	TGCGCCAGCAGCCAAGACTTTTGGTCTAGTGGATACAAAGAGCAGTTCTTC	CASSQDFWSSGYKEQFF
.	TRBV5-1	TRBJ2-1	many	TGCGCCAGCAGCTTTACGCTTAGCTCCTACAATGAGCAGTTCTTC	CASSFTLSSYNEQFF
.	TRBV20-1	TRBJ1-2	.	TGCATTGATCTACCCGGACAAGGGGGCTATGGCTACACCTTC	CIDLPGQGGYGYTF
TRBD2	TRBV7-9	TRBJ2-5	few	TGTGCCAGCAGCTTATCTAGCGGGGGAGGAGAGACCCAGTACTTC	CASSLSSGGGETQYF
.	TRBV11-3	TRBJ1-6	.	TGTGCCAGCAGCTTAGAAGACAGAAATAATTCACCCCTCCACTTT	CASSLEDRNNSPLHF
.	TRBV4-3	TRBJ2-7	.	TGCGCCAGCAGCCGAGATGGAGGTGGGACCAACGAGCAGTACTTC	CASSRDGGGTNEQYF
.	TRBV30	TRBJ2-4	.	TGTGCCTGGGTGCGACGGGGGATTTGGGACGTTCAGTACTTC	CAWVRRGIWDVQYF
TRBD2	TRBV20-1	TRBJ2-7	many	TGCAGTGTTCCCGCGGCTAGCGGGAGCTACGAGCAGTACTTC	CSVPAASGSYEQYF